One and the same sample provided the 25 T cell receptor beta chains below, sequenced in a study of T cells in Graves' hyperthyroidism and ophthalmopathy. Regions amplified from RNA transcripts were the TCR beta CDR3 regions. First-round RT-PCR targeting the TCR CDR3 was performed with the HTBI primer set. TCRdb ran MiXCR on the multiplex PCR reads and lists one entry per CDR3 protein. The repertoire consists of fewer than 40,000 distinct CDR3 sequences, with around 50% occurring once and the leading ten covering 15% to 20%. Sequenced input: blood. These receptors were obtained from a man in his forties with Graves' ophthalmopathy.

The chain uses TRBV5-5 and TRBJ2-1; D gene uncertain. The CDR3 covers 11 residues. V lost 4 bases, J lost 10 bases, and 9 bases lay in between. Germline-derived CDR1 and CDR2 are SGHKS and YYEKEE (reference sequence). Here the CDR3 DNA reads TGTGCCAGCAGCGTGCGCAGCGAGCAGTTCTTC. This encodes CASSVRSEQFF.

This clonotype was observed many times. The gene calls are TRBV5-1 and TRBJ2-1, with 9 bases identical to TRBD1. The CDR3 has 15 amino acids. With 6 bases clipped from V and 1 base from J, the junction kept 5 bases outside the gene matches. Germline V gives CDR1 SGHRS, CDR2 YFSETQ. The chain's CDR3 is CASIPGQGSYNEQFF. In DNA, the CDR3 is TGCGCCAGCATCCCGGGACAGGGATCCTACAATGAGCAGTTCTTC.

This clonotype was recorded many times. V usage is TRBV12-3 or TRBV12-4 and J usage is TRBJ2-5; D is unresolved. Trimming shortened V by 10 bases and J by 7 bases, and 19 bases separated the two germline ends. This CDR3 is built from 13 residues. The chain's CDR3 is CATLDTLVGTQYF. CDR3 bases: TGTGCCACCCTCGATACCCTCGTAGGGACCCAGTACTTC.

The V call is TRBV20-1, the J call TRBJ2-2; D is uncertain. V was shortened by 6 bases and J by 9 bases, with 8 bases between the two germline ends. The CDR3 is 10 residues long. Germline CDR1 DFQATT, CDR2 SNEGSKA (reference sequence). The CDR3, as DNA: TGCAGTGCAAAATACAGGGAGCTGTTTTTT. This codes for CSAKYRELFF.

This clonotype has at least ten counts. This chain connects TRBV7-2 to TRBJ2-7, with D perhaps given as TRBD1 or TRBD2 (6 bases each). From germline, CDR1 is SGHTA and CDR2 FQGNSA. V lost 7 bases and J lost 3, with 16 bases in between. The length of the CDR3 is 14 residues. The CDR3: CASTPEGDIYEQYF. The CDR3, as DNA: TGTGCCAGCACCCCGGAGGGGGACATCTACGAGCAGTACTTC.

This clonotype was counted many times. The chain combines TRBV6-5 with TRBJ2-7, with a weak D call TRBD1 (6 bases). The CDR3 loop spans 14 amino acids. The V and J ends lost 6 bases and 1 base respectively, with 13 bases between them. Germline values: CDR1 MNHEY, CDR2 SVGAGI. The CDR3 here is CASSDSDRSYEQYF. CDR3 coding DNA: TGTGCCAGCAGCGACTCGGACAGATCCTACGAGCAGTACTTC.

Ten or more counts support this clonotype. The chain is built from TRBV12-5 and TRBJ2-1, with 8 bases that match TRBD2. J lost 12 bases, V lost 7 bases, and 17 bases had no gene match. CDR1 LGHNT and CDR2 FRNRAP come from the germline V gene. The CDR3 has 15 residues. The CDR3 bases are TGTGCTAGTGCCAGAACTAGCGGCCGTCCTGTGGTGCAGTTCTTC. Its protein is CASARTSGRPVVQFF.

There are many counts of this clonotype. This chain uses TRBV14 with TRBJ2-2; D unclear. The CDR3 sequence is 17 residues long. Germline V gives CDR1 SGHDN, CDR2 FVKESK. V was pared by 0 bases and J by 0 bases, with 11 bases between. CDR3 DNA: TGTGCCAGCAGCCAAGAAATCGTGAGATCGAACACCGGGGAGCTGTTTTTT. This codes for CASSQEIVRSNTGELFF.

This clonotype was counted at least ten times. The rearrangement joins TRBV6-5 to TRBJ2-5, with a weak D call TRBD1 (6 bases). V dropped 7 bases and J dropped 4 bases, with 19 bases sitting between them. The CDR3 spans 15 residues. Germline V lookup: CDR1 MNHEY, CDR2 SVGAGI. The CDR3 sequence is CASTLTGFASETQYF. CDR3 nucleotides: TGTGCCAGCACTCTAACAGGGTTTGCATCAGAGACCCAGTACTTC.

This clonotype was detected many times. The V call is TRBV4-1, the J call TRBJ2-7; no reliable D call. The CDR3 runs to 15 residues. CDR1 MGHRA and CDR2 YSYEKL come from the germline V gene. Trimming removed 2 bases at V and 5 bases at J, with 16 bases between. CDR3 sequence: CASSQFSSPADEQYF. The CDR3 DNA reads as TGCGCCAGCAGCCAATTTTCCTCTCCTGCCGACGAGCAGTACTTC.

CDR3 loop: CASSVAGDSSGYTF. The CDR3, as DNA: TGTGCCAGCAGCGTAGCTGGGGACAGCTCCGGCTACACCTTC. The chain has TRBV9 and TRBJ1-2, with 7 bases identical to TRBD1. The CDR3 is made up of 14 amino acids. Germline V CDR1 and CDR2: SGDLS, YYNGEE. V gave up 0 bases and J gave up 8 bases; unmatched junction bases: 7.

In its sample, this clonotype was seen a few times. The rearrangement joins TRBV7-8 to TRBJ1-6, with no clear D. Germline CDR1 is SGHVS and CDR2 is FQNEAQ. V was clipped by 4 bases and J by 10 bases, with 17 bases between them. This CDR3 is built from 15 residues. CDR3 in amino acids: CASSSLGLLRSPLHF. The DNA for the CDR3 is TGTGCCAGCAGCTCCTTAGGGTTACTAAGATCACCCCTCCACTTT.

This clonotype appeared many times. The J gene is TRBJ1-2, the V gene TRBV3-1; the D is unclear. CDR1 and CDR2 from the germline V gene are LGHDT and YNNKEL (reference sequence). Trimming shortened V by 6 bases and J by 2 bases, and 16 bases separated the two germline ends. The CDR3 loop spans 15 amino acids. The CDR3 DNA sequence: TGTGCCAGCAGACCAAGTCACCCGGGGAACTATGGCTACACCTTC. Translating gives CASRPSHPGNYGYTF.

This clonotype is deemed medium-sized. The CDR3 spells CSARRDSYEQYF. CDR3 coding DNA: TGCAGTGCTAGGAGGGACTCCTACGAGCAGTACTTC. The genes are TRBV20-1 and TRBJ2-7; tentative D call: TRBD2 (5 bases). CDR3 length: 12 residues. CDR1 and CDR2 (germline): DFQATT, SNEGSKA (reference sequence). The V end was cut by 3 bases, the J end by 0 bases, with 6 bases between.

Turning to this clonotype: One junction end does not reproduce the germline sequence, and a read error may be involved. J is TRBJ2-6 and V is TRBV27, with 9 bases matching TRBD2. The CDR3 has 18 residues. Germline V gives CDR1 MNHEY, CDR2 SMNVEV (reference sequence). The CDR3 sequence: CASSSTSGFYSGATVLTF. CDR3 in DNA: TGTGCCAGCAGCTCTACTAGCGGGTTCTACTCTGGGGCCACCGTCCTGACTTTC.

This chain links TRBV20-1 with TRBJ1-6; possible D gene TRBD1, 5 bases. Germline CDR1 reads DFQATT; CDR2 reads SNEGSKA (reference sequence). V dropped 5 bases and J dropped 8 bases, with 16 bases sitting between them. This CDR3 is built from 14 residues. The CDR3 loop is CSAPPPGWDSPLHF. The CDR3 nucleotides read TGCAGTGCTCCTCCCCCAGGGTGGGATTCACCCCTCCACTTT.

The chain uses TRBV19 and TRBJ2-7; D is possibly TRBD1 or TRBD2 (5 bases each). The CDR3 runs 14 residues. V lost 5 bases, J lost 3 bases, and 14 bases lay in between. CDR1 LNHDA and CDR2 SQIVND come from the germline V gene (reference sequence). The CDR3 is CASSGTGIGYEQYF. The CDR3 coding sequence is TGTGCCAGTAGTGGGACCGGGATAGGCTACGAGCAGTACTTC.

There are many counts of this clonotype. V gene TRBV6-1 combines with J gene TRBJ2-5; 8 bases match TRBD1. Germline lookup yields CDR1 MNHNS and CDR2 SASEGT. V lost 4 bases and J lost 4; bases outside the gene matches: 14. The CDR3 contains 17 residues. The CDR3 DNA follows: TGTGCCAGCAGTGGGGAGCCGCAGGGGGCGCTAGGAGAGACCCAGTACTTC. Translated: CASSGEPQGALGETQYF.

The gene calls are TRBV10-3 and TRBJ2-5, with D perhaps being TRBD1 or TRBD2 (6 bases each). Germline assignment: CDR1 ENHRY and CDR2 SYGVKD. V was shortened by 10 bases and J by 1 base, with 13 bases between the two germline ends. The CDR3 covers 13 residues. The CDR3 nucleotides are TGTGCCACCGAAGGGGGAGGCCAAGAGACCCAGTACTTC. It specifies CATEGGGQETQYF.

This clonotype was observed at least ten times. The chain employs TRBV5-1 and TRBJ1-2; no firm D call. This CDR3 region has 13 residues. The V and J ends lost 0 bases and 2 bases respectively, with 5 bases between them. Germline CDR1 is SGHRS and CDR2 is YFSETQ. CDR3 region: CASSLDQNYGYTF. CDR3 bases: TGCGCCAGCAGCTTGGACCAGAACTATGGCTACACCTTC.

This clonotype was observed at least ten times. The gene calls are TRBV5-1 and TRBJ1-6; D gene uncertain. The CDR3 extends over 15 amino acids. The germline V gene encodes CDR1 SGHRS and CDR2 YFSETQ. Deletions cut 1 base from V and 7 bases from J, with 12 bases between. CDR3 loop: CASSLLVQSNSPLHF. The CDR3 DNA reads TGCGCCAGCAGCTTGTTGGTACAGTCAAATTCACCCCTCCACTTT.

The CDR3 is CASRRDSSYEQYF. The CDR3 DNA sequence: TGTGCCAGTCGGCGGGACAGCTCCTACGAGCAGTACTTC. The chain recombines TRBV2 with TRBJ2-7; tentative D call: TRBD1 (7 bases). Germline loops: CDR1 SNHLY, CDR2 FYNNEI. This CDR3 has 13 amino acids. The V end lost 9 bases, the J end lost 0 bases, and 12 bases lay between the germline ends.

V gene TRBV20-1 combines with J gene TRBJ1-5; 9 nucleotides match TRBD1. Losses at the gene ends were 3 bases for V and 7 bases for J; bases not matched to a gene: 10. The CDR3 sequence is 15 residues long. Germline CDR1 DFQATT, CDR2 SNEGSKA (reference sequence). CDR3 DNA sequence: TGCAGTGCTAGTGACGAGGGACAGGGTAGGCAGCCCCAGCATTTT. Amino acids: CSASDEGQGRQPQHF.

The chain has TRBV18 and TRBJ2-2; 7 nucleotides line up with TRBD1. Germline V gives CDR1 KGHSH, CDR2 LQKENI. This CDR3 is 15 amino acids long. V dropped 5 bases and J dropped 7; count of bases not matched to a gene: 10. The CDR3: CASSERQGVIGELFF. The DNA of the CDR3 is TGTGCCAGCTCAGAAAGACAGGGAGTGATCGGGGAGCTGTTTTTT.

The sample holds one count of this clonotype. The chain carries TRBV11-3 and TRBJ2-3; D not resolved. The CDR3 runs 13 residues. Trimming removed 0 bases from V and 4 bases from J, with 5 bases in between. Looked up from germline, CDR1 is SGHNT and CDR2 is YENEEA. The DNA of the CDR3 is TGTGCCAGCAGCTTAGACGTCCCAGATACGCAGTATTTT. This encodes CASSLDVPDTQYF.